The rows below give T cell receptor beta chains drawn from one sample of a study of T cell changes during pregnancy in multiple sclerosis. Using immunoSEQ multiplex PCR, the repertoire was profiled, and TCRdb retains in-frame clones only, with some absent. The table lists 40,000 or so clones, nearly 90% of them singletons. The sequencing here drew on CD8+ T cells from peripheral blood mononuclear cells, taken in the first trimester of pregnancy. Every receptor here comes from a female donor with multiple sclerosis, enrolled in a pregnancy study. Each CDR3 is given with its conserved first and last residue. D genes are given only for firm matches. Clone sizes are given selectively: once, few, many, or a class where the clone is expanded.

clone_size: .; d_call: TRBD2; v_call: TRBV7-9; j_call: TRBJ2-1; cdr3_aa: CASSPPSERGGNEQFF; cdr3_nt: TGTGCCAGCAGCCCCCCCAGTGAGCGGGGGGGAAATGAGCAGTTCTTC
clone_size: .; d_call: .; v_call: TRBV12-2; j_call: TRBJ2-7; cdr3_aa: CASRHRGHEQYF; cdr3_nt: TGTGCAAGTCGCCACAGGGGCCACGAGCAGTACTTC
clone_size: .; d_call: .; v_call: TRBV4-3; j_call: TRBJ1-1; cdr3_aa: CASSPSGAAWETEAFF; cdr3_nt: TGCGCCAGCAGCCCAAGCGGGGCAGCTTGGGAGACTGAAGCTTTCTTT
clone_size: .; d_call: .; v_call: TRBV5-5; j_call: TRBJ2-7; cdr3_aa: CASSLAGGTYEQYF; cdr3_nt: TGTGCCAGCAGCTTGGCTGGCGGCACCTACGAGCAGTACTTC
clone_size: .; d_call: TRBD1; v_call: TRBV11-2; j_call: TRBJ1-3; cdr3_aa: CASSQARGFLLGNTIYF; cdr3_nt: TGTGCCAGCAGCCAAGCCAGGGGGTTCCTCTTGGGAAACACCATATATTTT
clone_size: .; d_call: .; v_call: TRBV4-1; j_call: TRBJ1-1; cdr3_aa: CASSQDQDSGAEAFF; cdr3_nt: TGCGCCAGCAGCCAGGATCAAGATTCGGGGGCTGAAGCTTTCTTT
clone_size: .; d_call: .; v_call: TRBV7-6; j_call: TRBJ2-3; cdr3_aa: CASSYDPGTYDTQYF; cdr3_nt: TGTGCCAGCAGCTATGACCCAGGCACTTACGATACGCAGTATTTT
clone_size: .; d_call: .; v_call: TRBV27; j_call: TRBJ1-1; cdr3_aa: CASSFAGAKTEAFF; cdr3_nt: TGTGCCAGCAGTTTTGCAGGTGCGAAGACTGAAGCTTTCTTT
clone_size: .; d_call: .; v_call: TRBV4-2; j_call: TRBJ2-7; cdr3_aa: CASSQDLYEQYF; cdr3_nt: TGTGCCAGCAGCCAAGATCTGTACGAGCAGTACTTC
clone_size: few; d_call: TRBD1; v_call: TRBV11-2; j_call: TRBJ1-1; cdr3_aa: CASSLGYRGRSTEAFF; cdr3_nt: TGTGCCAGCAGCTTAGGTTACAGGGGGCGAAGCACTGAAGCTTTCTTT
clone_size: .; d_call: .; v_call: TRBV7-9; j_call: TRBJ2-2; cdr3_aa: CALRGNTGELFF; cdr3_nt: TGTGCCCTCAGGGGTAACACCGGGGAGCTGTTTTTT
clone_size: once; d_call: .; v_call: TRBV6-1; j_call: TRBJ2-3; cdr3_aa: CASSEAPRRDFGDTQYF; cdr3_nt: TGTGCCAGCAGTGAAGCGCCTAGGCGGGACTTCGGGGATACGCAGTATTTT
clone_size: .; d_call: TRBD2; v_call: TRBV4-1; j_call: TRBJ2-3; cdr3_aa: CASSQLSGGASTDTQYF; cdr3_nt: TGCGCCAGCAGCCAACTAAGCGGGGGGGCTAGCACAGATACGCAGTATTTT
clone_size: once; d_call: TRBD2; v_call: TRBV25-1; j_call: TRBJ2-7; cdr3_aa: CASSGSGNYEQYF; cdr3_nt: TGTGCCAGCAGTGGGAGCGGGAACTACGAGCAGTACTTC
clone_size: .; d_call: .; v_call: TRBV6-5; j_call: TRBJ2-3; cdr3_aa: CASSYEARGTDTQYF; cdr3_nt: TGTGCCAGCAGTTACGAGGCTCGCGGCACAGATACGCAGTATTTT
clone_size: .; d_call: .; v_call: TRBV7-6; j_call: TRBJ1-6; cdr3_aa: CASSLELGSPLHF; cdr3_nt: TGTGCCAGCAGCTTAGAACTAGGATCACCCCTCCACTTT
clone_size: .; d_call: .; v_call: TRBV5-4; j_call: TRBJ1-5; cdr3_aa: CASSLAPGQPQHF; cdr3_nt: TGTGCCAGCAGCTTGGCCCCGGGTCAGCCCCAGCATTTT
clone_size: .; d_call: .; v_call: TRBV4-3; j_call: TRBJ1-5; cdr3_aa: CASSQDRDTLNQPQHF; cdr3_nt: TGCGCCAGCAGCCAAGATCGGGACACCCTCAATCAGCCCCAGCATTTT
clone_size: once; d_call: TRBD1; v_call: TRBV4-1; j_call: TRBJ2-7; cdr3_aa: CASSPRQGEQYF; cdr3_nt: TGCGCCAGCAGCCCTAGACAGGGGGAGCAGTACTTC
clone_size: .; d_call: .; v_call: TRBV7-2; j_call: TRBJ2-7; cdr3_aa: CASSFTSSYEQYF; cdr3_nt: TGTGCCAGCAGCTTCACTTCCTCCTACGAGCAGTACTTC
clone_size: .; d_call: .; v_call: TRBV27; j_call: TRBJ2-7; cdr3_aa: CASSSGPNPSYEQYF; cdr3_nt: TGTGCCAGCAGTTCGGGTCCGAATCCCTCCTACGAGCAGTACTTC
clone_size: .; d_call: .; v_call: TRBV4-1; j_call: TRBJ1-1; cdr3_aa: CASSQDPMNTEAFF; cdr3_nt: TGCGCCAGCAGCCAAGACCCCATGAACACTGAAGCTTTCTTT
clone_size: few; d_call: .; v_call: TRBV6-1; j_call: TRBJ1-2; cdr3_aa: CASSELLYYGYTF; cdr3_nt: TGTGCCAGCAGTGAACTCCTTTACTATGGCTACACCTTC
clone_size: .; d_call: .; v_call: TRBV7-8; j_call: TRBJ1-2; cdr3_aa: CASSLGYQGRSSGYTF; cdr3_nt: TGTGCCAGCAGCTTAGGGTACCAGGGCCGTTCCTCTGGCTACACCTTC
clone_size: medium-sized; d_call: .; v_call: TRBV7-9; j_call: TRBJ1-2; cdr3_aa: CASSLGTDGYTF; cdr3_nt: TGTGCCAGCAGCTTAGGGACAGACGGCTACACCTTC
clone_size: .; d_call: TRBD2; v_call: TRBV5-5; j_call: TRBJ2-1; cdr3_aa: CASSRLAGGNEQFF; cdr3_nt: TGTGCCAGCAGCCGACTAGCGGGGGGGAATGAGCAGTTCTTC
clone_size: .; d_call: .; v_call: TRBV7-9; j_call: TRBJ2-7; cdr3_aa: CASSLGRGGYEQYF; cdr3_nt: TGTGCCAGCAGCTTAGGCAGGGGAGGGTACGAGCAGTACTTC
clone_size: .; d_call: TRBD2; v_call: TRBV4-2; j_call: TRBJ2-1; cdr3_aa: CASYSGGRNEQFF; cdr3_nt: TGTGCCAGCTATAGCGGGGGTCGGAATGAGCAGTTCTTC
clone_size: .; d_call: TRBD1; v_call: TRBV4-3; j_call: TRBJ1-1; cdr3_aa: CASSLTGETEAFF; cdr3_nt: TGCGCCAGCAGCCTAACAGGGGAAACTGAAGCTTTCTTT
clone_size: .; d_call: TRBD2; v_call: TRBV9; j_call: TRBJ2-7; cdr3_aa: CASSIRGGAPYEQYF; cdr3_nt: TGTGCCAGCAGTATCCGGGGGGGGGCCCCCTACGAGCAGTACTTC
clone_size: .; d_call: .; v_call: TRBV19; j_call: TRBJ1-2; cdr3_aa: CASSERIGQIYYGYTF; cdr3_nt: TGTGCCAGTAGTGAGCGTATAGGACAGATTTACTATGGCTACACCTTC
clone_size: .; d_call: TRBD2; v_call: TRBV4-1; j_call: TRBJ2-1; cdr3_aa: CASSQGGLPFEQFF; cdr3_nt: TGCGCCAGCAGCCAAGGGGGACTACCCTTCGAGCAGTTCTTC
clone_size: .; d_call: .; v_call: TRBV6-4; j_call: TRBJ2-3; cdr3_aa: CASSEVRGSTDTQYF; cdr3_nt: TGTGCCAGCAGTGAGGTTAGAGGGAGCACAGATACGCAGTATTTT
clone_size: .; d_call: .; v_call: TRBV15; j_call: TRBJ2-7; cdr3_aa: CATSSNEMGGYEQYF; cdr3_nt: TGTGCCACCAGCAGTAACGAGATGGGGGGCTACGAGCAGTACTTC
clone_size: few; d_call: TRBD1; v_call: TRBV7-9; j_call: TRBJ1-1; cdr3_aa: CASSPWDREEAFF; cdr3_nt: TGTGCCAGCAGCCCCTGGGACAGGGAGGAAGCTTTCTTT
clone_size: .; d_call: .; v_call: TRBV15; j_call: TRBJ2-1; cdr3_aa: CATSRDDATGYNEQFF; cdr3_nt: TGTGCCACCAGCAGAGATGACGCCACGGGGTACAATGAGCAGTTCTTC
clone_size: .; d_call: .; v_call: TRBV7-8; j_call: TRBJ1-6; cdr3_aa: CASSPGLIYNSPLHF; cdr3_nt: TGTGCCAGCAGCCCGGGACTGATTTATAATTCACCCCTCCACTTT
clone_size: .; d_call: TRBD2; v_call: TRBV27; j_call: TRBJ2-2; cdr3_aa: CASSPLAGGPNTGELFF; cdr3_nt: TGTGCCAGCAGTCCGTTAGCGGGGGGGCCGAACACCGGGGAGCTGTTTTTT
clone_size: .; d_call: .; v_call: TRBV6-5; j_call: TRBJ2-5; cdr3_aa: CAREGQFQETQYF; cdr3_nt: TGTGCCAGGGAGGGACAGTTCCAAGAGACCCAGTACTTC
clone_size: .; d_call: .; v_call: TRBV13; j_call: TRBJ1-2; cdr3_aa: CASSPQRSYGYTF; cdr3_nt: TGTGCCAGCAGCCCTCAACGGAGCTATGGCTACACCTTC
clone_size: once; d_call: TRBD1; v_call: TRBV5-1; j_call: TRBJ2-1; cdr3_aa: CASSWDRGSNEQFF; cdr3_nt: TGCGCCAGCAGCTGGGACAGGGGTTCCAATGAGCAGTTCTTC
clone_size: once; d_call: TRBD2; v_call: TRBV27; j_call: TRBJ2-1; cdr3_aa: CASSLSGVPYNEQFF; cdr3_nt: TGTGCCAGCAGTCTTAGCGGGGTGCCCTACAATGAGCAGTTCTTC
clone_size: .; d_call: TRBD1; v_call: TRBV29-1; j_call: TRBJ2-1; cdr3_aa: CSLVNRGPGDEQFF; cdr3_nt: TGCAGCCTCGTAAACAGGGGTCCGGGCGATGAGCAGTTCTTC
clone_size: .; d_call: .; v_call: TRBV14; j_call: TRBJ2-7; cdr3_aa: CASSQGVGAFYEQYF; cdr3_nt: TGTGCCAGCAGCCAAGGGGTAGGGGCCTTCTACGAGCAGTACTTC
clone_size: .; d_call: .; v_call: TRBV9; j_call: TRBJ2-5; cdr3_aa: CASSVVNGETQYF; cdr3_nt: TGTGCCAGCAGCGTAGTTAACGGAGAGACCCAGTACTTC
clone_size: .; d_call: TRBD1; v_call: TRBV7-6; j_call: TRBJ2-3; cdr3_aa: CASSLVETGGGGTDTQYF; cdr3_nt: TGTGCCAGCAGCTTAGTCGAGACAGGGGGCGGAGGCACAGATACGCAGTATTTT
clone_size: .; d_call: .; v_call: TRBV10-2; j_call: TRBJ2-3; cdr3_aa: CASSEGLFRTQYF; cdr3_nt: TGCGCCAGCAGTGAAGGACTTTTCCGGACGCAGTATTTT
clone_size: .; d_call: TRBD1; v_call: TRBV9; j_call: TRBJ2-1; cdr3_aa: CASSVDGTVYNEQFF; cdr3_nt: TGTGCCAGCAGCGTAGATGGGACAGTATACAATGAGCAGTTCTTC
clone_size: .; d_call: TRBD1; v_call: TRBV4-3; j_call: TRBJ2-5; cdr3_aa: CASSHGQGETQYF; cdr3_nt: TGCGCCAGCAGCCATGGACAGGGGGAGACCCAGTACTTC
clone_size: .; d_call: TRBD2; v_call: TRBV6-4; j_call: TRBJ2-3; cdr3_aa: CASSDSGTSPTDTQYF; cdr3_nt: TGTGCCAGCAGTGACTCCGGGACTAGCCCCACAGATACGCAGTATTTT
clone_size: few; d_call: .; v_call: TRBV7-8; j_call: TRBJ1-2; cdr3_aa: CASSVSGGINYGYTF; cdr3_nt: TGTGCCAGCAGCGTATCCGGGGGGATTAACTATGGCTACACCTTC